Shown below are 31 T cell receptor beta chains from a single sample sequenced in a study of early T cells in non-severe SARS-CoV-2 infection. Each CDR3 protein is one row after TCRdb ran MiXCR on the 5' RACE reads. The sample has 25,000 to 35,000 distinct CDR3 sequences; around 5.8% are singletons. The specimen was whole blood. The receptors were gathered from an adult who was a healthcare worker with PCR-confirmed SARS-CoV-2 infection or an uninfected control (not recorded which).

At least ten counts were recorded for this clonotype. This sequence joins TRBV12-5 and TRBJ2-1; 8 positions match TRBD2. CDR3 length equals 14 residues. Germline assignment: CDR1 LGHNT and CDR2 FRNRAP. Germline trimming cut 7 bases from V and 7 bases from J; bases unmatched to any gene: 9. CDR3 amino acids: CASAKGLDENEQFF. CDR3 nucleotides: TGTGCTAGTGCCAAGGGACTAGATGAGAATGAGCAGTTCTTC.

In its sample, this clonotype was seen a few times. The chain couples TRBV20-1 to TRBJ2-3, with D possibly being TRBD1 or TRBD2 (5 bases each). V was shortened by 0 bases and J by 0 bases, with 10 bases between the two germline ends. Looked up from germline, CDR1 is DFQATT and CDR2 is SNEGSKA (reference sequence). There are 15 residues in the CDR3. CDR3 in DNA: TGCAGTGCTAGAGATATGGGGGTCAGCACAGATACGCAGTATTTT. It yields the protein CSARDMGVSTDTQYF.

This clonotype was observed at least ten times. This chain joins TRBV6-5 and TRBJ2-1, with 11 bases that match TRBD2. The germline V gene has CDR1 MNHEY and CDR2 SVGAGI. The CDR3 is 16 residues long. Trimming at V came to 4 bases and at J to 14 bases, leaving 16 bases not matched to a gene. The CDR3 loop reads CASSSPGLAAGSSKFF. DNA for the CDR3: TGTGCCAGCAGTTCCCCGGGACTAGCGGCAGGGTCGTCTAAGTTCTTC.

This clonotype was counted at least ten times. This chain joins TRBV6-1 and TRBJ2-1; 11 bases are a match to TRBD2. V was clipped by 7 bases and J by 4 bases; unmatched bases: 12. Germline CDR1 reads MNHNS; CDR2 reads SASEGT. This CDR3 has 17 amino acids. CDR3 in DNA: TGTGCCAGCACCAGTCGGGGACTAGCGGTCAGGTACAATGAGCAGTTCTTC. This translates into CASTSRGLAVRYNEQFF.

This clonotype was counted ten times or more. The chain couples TRBV4-1 to TRBJ2-7; 8 nucleotides match TRBD2. This CDR3 has 17 amino acids. Germline V lookup: CDR1 MGHRA, CDR2 YSYEKL. The ends lost 0 bases at V and 6 bases at J; junction bases unmatched: 13. CDR3 sequence: CASSQDTSGSYRVEQYF. The CDR3 DNA reads TGCGCCAGCAGCCAAGATACAAGCGGGAGTTATAGAGTCGAGCAGTACTTC.

Sample share makes this clonotype medium-sized. The rearrangement joins TRBV9 to TRBJ2-7; either TRBD1 or TRBD2 may fit D (6 bases each). CDR3 length: 13 amino acids. V dropped 6 bases and J dropped 4 bases, with 14 bases sitting between them. Germline V gene lookup returns CDR1 SGDLS and CDR2 YYNGEE. CDR3 protein: CASMEGVVYEQYF. The CDR3 DNA is TGTGCCAGCATGGAGGGGGTAGTGTACGAGCAGTACTTC.

This clonotype was picked up many times. V is TRBV4-1 and J is TRBJ2-5; D gene ambiguous. In germline, CDR1 is MGHRA, CDR2 YSYEKL. V shed 0 bases and J shed 2 bases, with 7 bases lying between them. The CDR3 runs 14 residues. The CDR3: CASSQERQQETQYF. The CDR3 DNA sequence: TGCGCCAGCAGCCAAGAACGGCAGCAAGAGACCCAGTACTTC.

The sample holds many counts of this clonotype. The V and J genes are TRBV7-2 and TRBJ2-1; TRBD1 is a possible D gene (5 bases). Germline CDR1 reads SGHTA; CDR2 reads FQGNSA. Deletions cut 5 bases from V and 13 bases from J, with 12 bases between. This CDR3 has 11 residues. Written as DNA, the CDR3 is TGTGCCAGCAGCCCAGGGTTGGCCCAGTTCTTC. This codes for CASSPGLAQFF.

This clonotype has a count of ten or more. The rearrangement uses TRBV12-3 or TRBV12-4 and TRBJ1-5; possible D gene TRBD1, 6 bases. CDR3 size: 14 residues. V lost 6 bases and J 7 bases, leaving 16 bases between the germline ends. The CDR3 nucleotides read TGTGCCAGCAGCGCAGACAGGTCTGAACAGCCCCAGCATTTT. Protein product: CASSADRSEQPQHF.

This clonotype was detected a few times. V gene TRBV6-2 or TRBV6-3 combines with J gene TRBJ2-7; weak D call: TRBD2 (5 bases). The CDR3 contains 14 residues. The ends were cut back, 2 bases at V and 0 bases at J, with 8 bases in the middle. The germline V gene has CDR1 MNHEY and CDR2 SVGEGT. The CDR3 reads CASSYVDYSYEQYF. CDR3 coding DNA: TGTGCCAGCAGTTACGTCGACTACTCCTACGAGCAGTACTTC.

This clonotype was counted many times. The chain is built from TRBV18 and TRBJ1-1, with TRBD1 matching 7 bases. The CDR3 runs to 11 residues. The V segment lost 6 bases and the J segment 11 bases; nucleotides outside the gene matches: 6. Germline values: CDR1 KGHSH, CDR2 LQKENI. The CDR3 loop reads CASSPGTVAFF. CDR3 coding DNA: TGTGCCAGCTCCCCCGGGACAGTGGCTTTCTTT.

This clonotype came up many times. The gene calls are TRBV15 and TRBJ1-1; maybe TRBD1 (6 bases). The V end lost 2 bases, the J end lost 4 bases, and 11 bases lay between the germline ends. Germline V gene lookup returns CDR1 LNHNV and CDR2 YYDKDF (reference sequence). The CDR3 is 14 amino acids. CDR3 sequence reads: CATSRLGQITEAFF. CDR3 sequence (DNA): TGTGCCACCAGCAGATTGGGACAAATCACTGAAGCTTTCTTT.

This clonotype was counted many times. The genes are TRBV11-1 and TRBJ2-7; D may be TRBD2 (5 bases). V was trimmed by 5 bases and J by 2 bases, leaving 13 bases between them. The length of the CDR3 is 14 residues. Germline CDR1 and CDR2: SGHAT and FQDESV (reference sequence). The CDR3 sequence is CASSPILGAYEQYF. The CDR3 bases are TGTGCCAGCAGCCCCATCCTGGGAGCCTACGAGCAGTACTTC.

This clonotype occurred many times. This rearrangement joins TRBV20-1 to TRBJ2-7, with TRBD2 identical over 7 bases. CDR3 length: 14 residues. CDR1 and CDR2 (germline): DFQATT, SNEGSKA (reference sequence). Unmatched junction bases numbered 9, after V lost 6 bases and J lost 1 base. CDR3 bases: TGCAGTGCCGAAAAAAGGACTAGATCCTACGAGCAGTACTTC. It specifies CSAEKRTRSYEQYF.

This clonotype occurred many times. V usage is TRBV12-3 or TRBV12-4 and J usage is TRBJ1-5, with TRBD1 matching over 9 bases. The CDR3 is 15 residues long. The V gene end was trimmed by 1 base and the J gene end by 3 bases; junction bases not matched to a gene: 1. CDR3 coding DNA: TGTGCCAGCAGTTTAGGGGACAGGGTCAATCAGCCCCAGCATTTT. Encoded protein: CASSLGDRVNQPQHF.

In this sample, this clonotype turned up many times. The V and J genes are TRBV7-2 and TRBJ1-1; the D gene is possibly TRBD1 (5 bases). The CDR3 is made up of 13 amino acids. From germline, CDR1 is SGHTA and CDR2 FQGNSA. V was shortened by 1 base and J by 5 bases, with 8 bases between the two germline ends. CDR3 region: CASSLGGRTEAFF. The CDR3 DNA reads as TGTGCCAGCAGCTTAGGGGGCAGGACTGAAGCTTTCTTT.

This clonotype was found many times. The chain uses TRBV20-1 and TRBJ1-6, with D perhaps matching TRBD1 (5 bases). Germline V gene data show CDR1 as DFQATT and CDR2 as SNEGSKA (reference sequence). The CDR3 spans 12 residues. The V end lost 6 bases, the J end lost 11 bases, and 14 bases lay between the germline ends. The chain's CDR3 is CSAGGGLAPLHF. For the CDR3, the DNA is TGCAGTGCGGGTGGGGGGTTGGCACCCCTCCACTTT.

At least ten counts were recorded for this clonotype. This chain connects TRBV10-3 to TRBJ2-7; 7 nucleotides agree with TRBD2. Trimming removed 2 bases from V and 6 bases from J; junction bases left unmatched: 4. The germline V gene encodes CDR1 ENHRY and CDR2 SYGVKD. CDR3 size: 13 residues. CDR3 sequence: CAISEGREAEQYF. The CDR3 bases are TGTGCCATCAGTGAGGGGAGGGAAGCCGAGCAGTACTTC.

As to this clonotype: A much larger clone is a single base away; this may be a read error. This rearrangement joins TRBV18 to TRBJ2-7, with a possible D match to TRBD2 (5 bases). From germline, CDR1 is KGHSH and CDR2 LQKENI. CDR3 length equals 15 residues. The CDR3 DNA sequence: TGTGCCGGCTCACCTCTTCCGGACCCCCGGGGCGAGCAGTACTTC. Residues: CAGSPLPDPRGEQYF.

The sample holds many counts of this clonotype. The genes are TRBV20-1 and TRBJ2-4; TRBD2 aligns across 11 bases. Trimming removed 8 bases from V and 4 bases from J; junction bases left unmatched: 25. Germline V gene data show CDR1 as DFQATT and CDR2 as SNEGSKA (reference sequence). CDR3 length equals 20 residues. The CDR3 region has the DNA TGCAGTACCAAATCCGGGACTAGCGGAGATAGAAGTAGACCTAAAAACATTCAGTACTTC. Its translation is CSTKSGTSGDRSRPKNIQYF.

Only a few counts were recorded for this clonotype. This chain links TRBV11-1 with TRBJ2-7; perhaps TRBD2 as D (6 bases). This CDR3 comprises 15 residues. Germline values: CDR1 SGHAT, CDR2 FQDESV (reference sequence). V dropped 1 base and J dropped 2 bases, with 12 bases sitting between them. CDR3 sequence: CASSLVGGNTYEQYF. As DNA, the CDR3 is TGTGCCAGCAGCTTAGTCGGCGGGAATACCTACGAGCAGTACTTC. The full variable domain, rest sourced from reference TRBV11-1 and TRBJ2-7, is EAEVAQSPRYKITEKSQAVAFWCDPISGHATLYWYRQILGQGPELLVQFQDESVVDDSQLPKDRFSAERLKGVDSTLKIQPAELGDSAMYLCASSLVGGNTYEQYFGPGTRLTVT.

V gene TRBV20-1 combines with J gene TRBJ1-6, with D hard to call. Germline assignment: CDR1 DFQATT and CDR2 SNEGSKA (reference sequence). The CDR3 loop spans 14 amino acids. Trimming pared 5 bases from V and 7 bases from J, leaving 15 bases between. CDR3: CSALGSLSNSPLHF. The CDR3 DNA reads TGCAGTGCTTTGGGGTCCCTTTCGAATTCACCCCTCCACTTT.

This clonotype was seen at least ten times. J is TRBJ1-2 and V is TRBV18, with D unresolved. The CDR3 extends over 13 amino acids. The V gene's germline CDR1 is KGHSH and CDR2 LQKENI. V was clipped by 0 bases and J by 5 bases, with 7 bases between them. The CDR3 protein is CASSPPGRYGYTF. The CDR3 DNA follows: TGTGCCAGCTCACCACCAGGACGATATGGCTACACCTTC.

The V call is TRBV5-1, the J call TRBJ1-1; D unclear. This CDR3 comprises 15 residues. Trimming removed 2 bases at V and 1 base at J, with 12 bases between. Germline V CDR1 and CDR2: SGHRS, YFSETQ. CDR3 DNA sequence: TGCGCCAGCAGCTTTCGTGGCAGACAGAACACTGAAGCTTTCTTT. Amino acid sequence: CASSFRGRQNTEAFF.

In its sample, this clonotype was seen many times. The chain uses TRBV2 and TRBJ1-6; 9 bases align to TRBD1. V lost 7 bases, J lost 10 bases, and 8 bases stayed unmatched. This CDR3 is built from 14 residues. CDR1 and CDR2 from the germline V gene are SNHLY and FYNNEI. DNA for the CDR3: TGTGCCAGCAACCTGGGACAGGGACAATCACCCCTCCACTTT. This gives the protein CASNLGQGQSPLHF.

The chain joins TRBV12-3 or TRBV12-4 to TRBJ2-7; D remains ambiguous. V was clipped by 3 bases and J by 7 bases, with 10 bases between them. The length of the CDR3 is 12 residues. CDR3: CASSFVPREQYF. Here the CDR3 DNA reads TGTGCCAGCAGTTTTGTTCCCCGGGAGCAGTACTTC.

This clonotype was counted a few times. The V call is TRBV29-1, the J call TRBJ1-2, with no clear D. Per germline, CDR1 SQVTM and CDR2 ANQGSEA. CDR3 length: 13 residues. The germline V and J ends were trimmed by 6 bases and 4 bases, with 15 bases remaining between them. The CDR3 is CSVIKTDAYGYTF. CDR3 DNA: TGCAGCGTGATCAAGACGGATGCCTATGGCTACACCTTC.

This clonotype was picked up many times. The J gene is TRBJ2-7, the V gene TRBV15; possibly TRBD1 or TRBD2 for D (5 bases each). This CDR3 comprises 13 residues. Trimming removed 0 bases at V and 7 bases at J, with 10 bases between. Germline lookup yields CDR1 LNHNV and CDR2 YYDKDF (reference sequence). Here the CDR3 DNA reads TGTGCCACCAGCAGAGATGAGGGGTCGGAGCAGTACTTC. Its translation: CATSRDEGSEQYF.

This clonotype was recorded at least ten times. V usage is TRBV29-1 and J usage is TRBJ2-7; no definite D call. There are 14 residues in the CDR3. The V end lost 6 bases, the J end lost 2 bases, and 17 bases lay between the germline ends. Germline-derived CDR1 and CDR2 are SQVTM and ANQGSEA. The CDR3 here is CSVETLPPTYEQYF. CDR3 DNA sequence: TGCAGCGTGGAGACACTGCCCCCGACCTACGAGCAGTACTTC.

This clonotype was found many times. The chain employs TRBV4-2 and TRBJ2-1, with no clear D. Trimming took 0 bases from V and 2 from J, leaving 11 bases between them. Germline V lookup: CDR1 LGHNA, CDR2 YNFKEQ. This CDR3 is 16 amino acids long. CDR3 DNA: TGTGCCAGCAGCCAAGATAACCGAGGTACCTACAATGAGCAGTTCTTC. It specifies CASSQDNRGTYNEQFF.

This clonotype was detected many times. J is TRBJ2-7 and V is TRBV6-5; maybe TRBD2 (6 bases). Looked up from germline, CDR1 is MNHEY and CDR2 is SVGAGI. V lost 6 bases to trimming and J lost 2 bases, with 17 bases between them. The length of the CDR3 is 15 residues. The DNA for the CDR3 is TGTGCCAGCAGGTCCGGGACTTACCAAACCTACGAGCAGTACTTC. Its translation is CASRSGTYQTYEQYF.